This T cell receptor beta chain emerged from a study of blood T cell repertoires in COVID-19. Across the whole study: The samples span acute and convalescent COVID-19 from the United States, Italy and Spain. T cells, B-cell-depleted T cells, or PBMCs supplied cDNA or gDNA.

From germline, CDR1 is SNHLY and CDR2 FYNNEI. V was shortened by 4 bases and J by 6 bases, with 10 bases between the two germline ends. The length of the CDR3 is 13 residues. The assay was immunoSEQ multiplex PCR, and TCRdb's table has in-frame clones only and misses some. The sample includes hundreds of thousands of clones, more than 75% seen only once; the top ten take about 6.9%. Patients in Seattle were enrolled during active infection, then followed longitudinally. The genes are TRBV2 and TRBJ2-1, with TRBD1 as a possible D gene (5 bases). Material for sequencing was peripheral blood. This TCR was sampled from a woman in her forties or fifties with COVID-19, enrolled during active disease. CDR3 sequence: CASSGQGSNEQFF. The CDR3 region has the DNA TGTGCCAGCAGTGGTCAGGGTAGCAATGAGCAGTTCTTC.